The rows below give T cell receptor beta chains drawn from one sample of a study of graft-versus-host responses after intestinal transplantation. Libraries were prepared by immunoSEQ multiplex PCR; TCRdb keeps only in-frame clonotypes and omits some of them. The data contain 130,000 or so clones, 92% of them singletons. These receptors lack a known antigen. The sample here was unstimulated CD4+ T cells sorted from spleen or lymph node cells, taken before intestinal transplant. The receptors shown here come from a human donor who received an intestinal transplant. Both conserved end residues are part of each CDR3. The D gene is left open where the match is weak. A clone size is listed for some rows: how often the clone was seen (once, few, many), or a class if it is expanded.

j_call	v_call	clone_size	d_call	cdr3_aa	cdr3_nt
TRBJ2-1	TRBV11-1	.	TRBD2	CASSRLAGGFSYNEQFF	TGTGCCAGCAGTCGACTAGCGGGAGGGTTCTCCTACAATGAGCAGTTCTTC
TRBJ2-1	TRBV5-6	once	.	CASSLAGPSYNEQFF	TGTGCCAGCAGCTTGGCGGGCCCCTCCTACAATGAGCAGTTCTTC
TRBJ2-3	TRBV19	.	TRBD2	CASSIEGGSALAGATDTQYF	TGTGCCAGTAGTATAGAAGGGGGCTCCGCACTAGCGGGAGCAACAGATACGCAGTATTTT
TRBJ1-2	TRBV18	.	.	CASSLLRTIVADGYTF	TGTGCCAGCTCACTCCTCCGGACCATTGTTGCGGATGGCTACACCTTC
TRBJ2-7	TRBV11-2	.	.	CASSPSYEQYF	TGTGCCAGCAGCCCCTCCTACGAGCAGTACTTC
TRBJ1-1	TRBV27	once	.	CASSLSPGRDTEAFF	TGTGCCAGCAGTTTATCTCCGGGGCGGGACACTGAAGCTTTCTTT
TRBJ2-3	TRBV28	.	.	CASSFGGSTDTQYF	TGTGCCAGCAGTTTCGGCGGGAGCACAGATACGCAGTATTTT
TRBJ1-2	TRBV5-4	.	.	CASSLAGGNNYGYTF	TGTGCCAGCAGCTTGGCCGGGGGGAACAACTATGGCTACACCTTC
TRBJ1-2	TRBV28	.	.	CASSLLGPEGYTF	TGTGCCAGCAGTTTATTGGGCCCCGAGGGCTACACCTTC
TRBJ1-4	TRBV30	.	TRBD1	CAWSVGTGAREKLFF	TGTGCCTGGAGTGTTGGGACAGGGGCACGCGAAAAACTGTTTTTT
TRBJ2-7	TRBV4-2	.	.	CASSQEERYEQYF	TGTGCCAGCAGCCAAGAGGAACGTTACGAGCAGTACTTC
TRBJ2-7	TRBV7-8	.	TRBD2	CASSLLAGNYEQYF	TGTGCCAGCAGCTTATTAGCGGGGAACTACGAGCAGTACTTC
TRBJ2-7	TRBV5-8	.	.	CASSLEVGSYEQYF	TGTGCCAGCAGCTTGGAAGTAGGATCCTACGAGCAGTACTTC
TRBJ1-4	TRBV30	.	.	CAWGGQEGNEKLFF	TGTGCCTGGGGCGGGCAGGAGGGGAATGAAAAACTGTTTTTT
TRBJ2-3	TRBV2	.	.	CASTEWTDTQYF	TGTGCCAGCACGGAGTGGACAGATACGCAGTATTTT
TRBJ1-1	TRBV4-3	.	TRBD1	CASSQEGGGRAFF	TGCGCCAGCAGCCAAGAAGGAGGGGGCCGGGCTTTCTTT
TRBJ1-1	TRBV5-1	.	.	CASSLESGAGTEAFF	TGCGCCAGCAGCTTGGAGTCGGGGGCAGGCACTGAAGCCTTCTTT
TRBJ1-1	TRBV6-1	.	TRBD1	CASMNRGLRGAEAFF	TGTGCCAGCATGAACAGGGGGCTCCGTGGGGCTGAAGCTTTCTTT
TRBJ2-2	TRBV9	once	TRBD1	CASSPSWTGNTGELFF	TGTGCCAGCAGCCCCAGCTGGACAGGGAACACCGGGGAGCTGTTTTTT
TRBJ2-5	TRBV27	.	.	CASRNGQAKETQYF	TGTGCCAGCAGGAACGGACAAGCTAAAGAGACCCAGTACTTC
TRBJ1-1	TRBV28	few	.	CASTGGSMNTEAFF	TGTGCCAGCACTGGGGGGAGCATGAACACTGAAGCTTTCTTT
TRBJ2-1	TRBV14	.	.	CASSQGDFLSYNEQFF	TGTGCCAGCAGCCAGGGAGATTTTCTCTCCTACAATGAGCAGTTCTTC
TRBJ1-1	TRBV19	once	TRBD1	CASLPGQFTEPIF	TGTGCCAGTCTTCCGGGACAGTTCACTGAACCGATCTTT
TRBJ2-5	TRBV12-5	.	.	CASGPTGVRETQYF	TGTGCTAGTGGTCCAACAGGTGTCCGGGAGACCCAGTACTTC
TRBJ2-1	TRBV7-8	.	TRBD2	CASSLGRAGGFYNEQFF	TGTGCCAGCAGCTTAGGGAGGGCGGGAGGCTTCTACAATGAGCAGTTCTTC
TRBJ1-5	TRBV5-8	.	.	CASSLGGAGNQPQHF	TGTGCCAGCAGCTTGGGGGGGGCGGGCAATCAGCCCCAGCATTTT
TRBJ2-7	TRBV6-1	.	.	CASSGQSGRSIHEQYF	TGTGCCAGCAGTGGCCAATCAGGGCGGTCGATCCACGAGCAGTACTTC
TRBJ1-1	TRBV9	few	.	CASSVEDINTEAFF	TGTGCCAGCAGCGTAGAAGACATTAACACTGAAGCTTTCTTT
TRBJ1-2	TRBV6-5	.	.	CASSYSATYGYTF	TGTGCCAGCAGTTACTCGGCAACATATGGCTACACCTTC
TRBJ2-5	TRBV15	once	.	CATSREVGRGETQYF	TGTGCCACCAGCAGAGAGGTGGGCCGCGGAGAGACCCAGTACTTC
TRBJ2-7	TRBV7-8	once	.	CASTGGPRSYEQYF	TGTGCCAGCACCGGGGGGCCACGATCCTACGAGCAGTACTTC